These T cell receptor beta chains were read from a single sample in a study of cytomegalovirus exposure and HLA in healthy donors. Assay used: immunoSEQ multiplex PCR; TCRdb lists only in-frame clones, some missing. The data show roughly 100,000 clones, roughly 71% seen once. Material: PBMCs. The origin of the receptors is a male donor in good health and CMV-seropositive. The CDR3 runs from the conserved cysteine through the conserved F or W. Each record gives: J gene, D gene, clone size, V gene, CDR3 DNA, CDR3 protein. A D gene is named only where the DNA matches it firmly. For some rows the clone size is stated as once, few or many, or as a class when expanded; others skip it.

j_call: TRBJ1-1; d_call: .; clone_size: once; v_call: TRBV28; cdr3_nt: TGTGCCAGCAGTTTAGGGGGGGCAGGGAGAGGGAGCACTGAAGCTTTCTTT; cdr3_aa: CASSLGGAGRGSTEAFF
j_call: TRBJ2-7; d_call: TRBD1; clone_size: .; v_call: TRBV28; cdr3_nt: TGTGCCAGCAGCCCCTCGTCGGGACAGGGGTCCCACGAGCAGTACTTC; cdr3_aa: CASSPSSGQGSHEQYF
j_call: TRBJ1-4; d_call: .; clone_size: .; v_call: TRBV28; cdr3_nt: TGTGCCAGCAGCCTGGGGGGGGTGGGTGATGAAAAACTGTTTTTT; cdr3_aa: CASSLGGVGDEKLFF
j_call: TRBJ2-2; d_call: .; clone_size: few; v_call: TRBV4-3; cdr3_nt: TGCGCCAGCAGCCGAAAGGTCAGGACTAACACCGGGGAGCTGTTTTTT; cdr3_aa: CASSRKVRTNTGELFF
j_call: TRBJ2-3; d_call: .; clone_size: few; v_call: TRBV19; cdr3_nt: TGTGCCAGTAGACGGAACCGGGAAGATACGCAGTATTTT; cdr3_aa: CASRRNREDTQYF
j_call: TRBJ2-7; d_call: TRBD1; clone_size: few; v_call: TRBV6-5; cdr3_nt: TGTGCCAGCAGGTCGGACAGGGGCTCTCCATACGAGCAGTACTTC; cdr3_aa: CASRSDRGSPYEQYF
j_call: TRBJ1-3; d_call: .; clone_size: .; v_call: TRBV4-3; cdr3_nt: TGCGCCAGCAGCCAAGATCTTGCCGGGTTCTCTGGAAACACCATATATTTT; cdr3_aa: CASSQDLAGFSGNTIYF
j_call: TRBJ1-5; d_call: .; clone_size: .; v_call: TRBV7-6; cdr3_nt: TGTGCCAGCAGCTTACTCCCTGGACAGTCCAATAGCAATCAGCCCCAGAATTTT; cdr3_aa: CASSLLPGQSNSNQPQNF
j_call: TRBJ2-7; d_call: .; clone_size: .; v_call: TRBV7-2; cdr3_nt: TGTGCCAGCAGCTTAGGAGCGGGTTTCTCCTACGAGCAGTACTTC; cdr3_aa: CASSLGAGFSYEQYF
j_call: TRBJ2-4; d_call: .; clone_size: .; v_call: TRBV4-3; cdr3_nt: TGCGCCAGCAGCCAAGATCAGGGGGGCGGCGTAGCCAAAAACATTCAGTACTTC; cdr3_aa: CASSQDQGGGVAKNIQYF
j_call: TRBJ1-4; d_call: TRBD1; clone_size: .; v_call: TRBV7-2; cdr3_nt: TGTGCCAGCAGCCCCAGGGGGGCGACTAATGAAAAACTGTTTTTT; cdr3_aa: CASSPRGATNEKLFF
j_call: TRBJ2-7; d_call: .; clone_size: .; v_call: TRBV30; cdr3_nt: TGTGCCTGGAGTGTACTCTACGAGCAGTACTTC; cdr3_aa: CAWSVLYEQYF
j_call: TRBJ2-1; d_call: TRBD2; clone_size: .; v_call: TRBV27; cdr3_nt: TGTGCCAGCAGTTTATTTGCTAGCGGGAGGTCGGGTGAGCAGTTCTTC; cdr3_aa: CASSLFASGRSGEQFF
j_call: TRBJ2-5; d_call: .; clone_size: .; v_call: TRBV7-3; cdr3_nt: TGTGCCAGCAGCTCTGGGCCCCAAGAGACCCAGTACTTC; cdr3_aa: CASSSGPQETQYF
j_call: TRBJ2-1; d_call: TRBD2; clone_size: .; v_call: TRBV7-8; cdr3_nt: TGTGCCAGCAGCTTAGACCCTAGCGGGAGAAGGCCTACGCTTACCTCCTACAATGAGCAGTTCTTC; cdr3_aa: CASSLDPSGRRPTLTSYNEQFF
j_call: TRBJ1-5; d_call: .; clone_size: .; v_call: TRBV5-8; cdr3_nt: TGTGCCAGCAGCCACAGGAGTACTCAGCCCCAGCATTTT; cdr3_aa: CASSHRSTQPQHF
j_call: TRBJ1-1; d_call: .; clone_size: .; v_call: TRBV18; cdr3_nt: TGTGCCAGCTTTGGTCAGGGGCTGAACACTGAAGCTTTCTTT; cdr3_aa: CASFGQGLNTEAFF
j_call: TRBJ1-2; d_call: TRBD1; clone_size: .; v_call: TRBV29-1; cdr3_nt: TGCAGCGTTGAGGGACAGGGCTATGGCTACACCTTC; cdr3_aa: CSVEGQGYGYTF
j_call: TRBJ1-2; d_call: TRBD1; clone_size: once; v_call: TRBV7-3; cdr3_nt: TGTGCCAGCAGCCCGGGGACAGGGGGGGATGGCTACACCTTC; cdr3_aa: CASSPGTGGDGYTF
j_call: TRBJ1-1; d_call: .; clone_size: .; v_call: TRBV10-2; cdr3_nt: TGCGCCAGCAGTGCGGCTGAGGGGACACCCTCCGGGGCTTTCTTT; cdr3_aa: CASSAAEGTPSGAFF
j_call: TRBJ2-3; d_call: TRBD2; clone_size: once; v_call: TRBV7-9; cdr3_nt: TGTGCCAGCAGCTTAGCTGCGGGGGGCACAGATACGCAGTATTTT; cdr3_aa: CASSLAAGGTDTQYF
j_call: TRBJ2-1; d_call: TRBD2; clone_size: .; v_call: TRBV9; cdr3_nt: TGTGCCAGCAGCGTAGGGCTAGCGGGGGGTTACAATGAGCAGTTCTTC; cdr3_aa: CASSVGLAGGYNEQFF
j_call: TRBJ1-5; d_call: .; clone_size: .; v_call: TRBV2; cdr3_nt: TGTGCCAGCAGTGGAGACAGGCTGAGCAATCAGCCCCAGCATTTT; cdr3_aa: CASSGDRLSNQPQHF
j_call: TRBJ1-2; d_call: .; clone_size: once; v_call: TRBV7-8; cdr3_nt: TGTGCCAGCAGCAAAGGGGGGGACAACCATGGCTACACCTTC; cdr3_aa: CASSKGGDNHGYTF
j_call: TRBJ2-1; d_call: TRBD1; clone_size: few; v_call: TRBV7-9; cdr3_nt: TGTGCCAGCAGCCAGGGACAGGGAGCCTACAATGAGCAGTTCTTC; cdr3_aa: CASSQGQGAYNEQFF
j_call: TRBJ2-2; d_call: .; clone_size: .; v_call: TRBV7-9; cdr3_nt: TGTGCCAGCAGCTTACTCGGGACAAACACCGGGGAGCTGTTTTTT; cdr3_aa: CASSLLGTNTGELFF
j_call: TRBJ2-4; d_call: TRBD1; clone_size: .; v_call: TRBV2; cdr3_nt: TGTGCCAGCAGTTCTCCGACAGGGCGCATTCAGTACTTC; cdr3_aa: CASSSPTGRIQYF
j_call: TRBJ1-5; d_call: .; clone_size: once; v_call: TRBV9; cdr3_nt: TGTGCCAGCAGCCCATGGGCCGGCGGCAATCAGCCCCAGCATTTT; cdr3_aa: CASSPWAGGNQPQHF
j_call: TRBJ1-3; d_call: .; clone_size: .; v_call: TRBV7-9; cdr3_nt: TGTGCCAGCAGTTCCCGACTCTCTGGAAACACCATATATTTT; cdr3_aa: CASSSRLSGNTIYF
j_call: TRBJ1-5; d_call: .; clone_size: .; v_call: TRBV7-6; cdr3_nt: TGTGCCAGCAGCTTAGAACCCGGGAGCAATCAGCCCCAGCATTTT; cdr3_aa: CASSLEPGSNQPQHF
j_call: TRBJ1-1; d_call: .; clone_size: .; v_call: TRBV5-5; cdr3_nt: TGTGCCAGCAGCTTGTATGGCGGCAGGGCGAACACTGAAGCTTTCTTT; cdr3_aa: CASSLYGGRANTEAFF
j_call: TRBJ2-7; d_call: .; clone_size: .; v_call: TRBV6-6; cdr3_nt: TGTGCCAGCAGTTACTCGCTCGGGTCCCCCTACGAGCAGTACTTC; cdr3_aa: CASSYSLGSPYEQYF
j_call: TRBJ2-7; d_call: .; clone_size: .; v_call: TRBV6-5; cdr3_nt: TGTGCCAGCAATATGGTTCAGGGGGGCCACGAGCAGTACTTC; cdr3_aa: CASNMVQGGHEQYF
j_call: TRBJ2-2; d_call: TRBD2; clone_size: once; v_call: TRBV2; cdr3_nt: TGTGCCAGCGGGGGGGGTAACACCGGGGAGCTGTTTTTT; cdr3_aa: CASGGGNTGELFF
j_call: TRBJ2-4; d_call: .; clone_size: .; v_call: TRBV27; cdr3_nt: TGTGCCAGCAGTCCCCGCGGGAATCGGCACATTCAGTACTTC; cdr3_aa: CASSPRGNRHIQYF
j_call: TRBJ2-1; d_call: .; clone_size: .; v_call: TRBV12-5; cdr3_nt: TGTGCTAGTGGATCGGGGAGCCGAATCCATGAGCAGTTCTTC; cdr3_aa: CASGSGSRIHEQFF
j_call: TRBJ2-7; d_call: TRBD1; clone_size: .; v_call: TRBV4-1; cdr3_nt: TGCGCCAGCAGCCAGGGACAGGGGCCAGCGGGGGAGCAGTACTTC; cdr3_aa: CASSQGQGPAGEQYF
j_call: TRBJ2-2; d_call: TRBD1; clone_size: few; v_call: TRBV5-4; cdr3_nt: TGTGCCAGCAGCGACGGACAGGACCGGGTGACCGGGGAGCTGTTTTTT; cdr3_aa: CASSDGQDRVTGELFF
j_call: TRBJ1-4; d_call: TRBD1; clone_size: few; v_call: TRBV30; cdr3_nt: TGTGCCTGGAGGGGACAGGGGGCTAATGAAAAACTGTTTTTT; cdr3_aa: CAWRGQGANEKLFF
j_call: TRBJ2-3; d_call: .; clone_size: once; v_call: TRBV5-4; cdr3_nt: TGTGCCAGCAGCTCGGTTGGAGGCTCACACACAGATACGCAGTATTTT; cdr3_aa: CASSSVGGSHTDTQYF
j_call: TRBJ2-7; d_call: TRBD1; clone_size: .; v_call: TRBV27; cdr3_nt: TGTGCCAGCAGTTTCGGACAGGACTACGAGCAGTACTTC; cdr3_aa: CASSFGQDYEQYF
j_call: TRBJ2-1; d_call: TRBD1; clone_size: .; v_call: TRBV5-1; cdr3_nt: TGCGCCAGCCCACATAGGGGACAGGGGTCGGTTGAGCAGTTCTTC; cdr3_aa: CASPHRGQGSVEQFF
j_call: TRBJ2-4; d_call: .; clone_size: few; v_call: TRBV4-3; cdr3_nt: TGCGCCAGCAGCCCCTCTTTCGGAAACATTCAGTACTTC; cdr3_aa: CASSPSFGNIQYF
j_call: TRBJ2-7; d_call: .; clone_size: .; v_call: TRBV5-1; cdr3_nt: TGCGCCAGCAGCTTGGATGGTCGAGTCCTCTCCTACGAGCAGTACTTC; cdr3_aa: CASSLDGRVLSYEQYF
j_call: TRBJ1-2; d_call: TRBD1; clone_size: few; v_call: TRBV4-3; cdr3_nt: TGCGCCAGCAGCCAAGAAGGACAGGGGGCAAACTATGGCTACACCTTC; cdr3_aa: CASSQEGQGANYGYTF
j_call: TRBJ2-7; d_call: TRBD2; clone_size: .; v_call: TRBV7-2; cdr3_nt: TGTGCCAGCAGCTCCCTAGCGGGAGGTGGGTACGAGCAGTACTTC; cdr3_aa: CASSSLAGGGYEQYF
j_call: TRBJ2-3; d_call: TRBD2; clone_size: .; v_call: TRBV30; cdr3_nt: TGTGCCTGGAGTGAAGGACTAGCCGTCACAGATACGCAGTATTTT; cdr3_aa: CAWSEGLAVTDTQYF
j_call: TRBJ2-7; d_call: TRBD1; clone_size: .; v_call: TRBV11-2; cdr3_nt: TGTGCCAGCAGCTTTCAGGACAGGACTTCCTACGAGCAGTACTTC; cdr3_aa: CASSFQDRTSYEQYF
j_call: TRBJ1-4; d_call: TRBD1; clone_size: .; v_call: TRBV6-6; cdr3_nt: TGTGCCAGCAGTTACACCTATGGACAGGTTGGTGAAAAACTGTTTTTT; cdr3_aa: CASSYTYGQVGEKLFF
j_call: TRBJ2-1; d_call: .; clone_size: .; v_call: TRBV28; cdr3_nt: TGTGCCAGCAGTACAACTAGGAAAAACAATGAGCAGTTCTTC; cdr3_aa: CASSTTRKNNEQFF
j_call: TRBJ2-7; d_call: .; clone_size: .; v_call: TRBV29-1; cdr3_nt: TGCAGCGCCGGGGGATACAGACCAACCTACGAGCAGTACTTC; cdr3_aa: CSAGGYRPTYEQYF
j_call: TRBJ2-7; d_call: .; clone_size: .; v_call: TRBV21-1; cdr3_nt: TGTGCCAGCAGCAAAGGTGGCGGAACTTACGAGCAGTACTTC; cdr3_aa: CASSKGGGTYEQYF
j_call: TRBJ2-5; d_call: .; clone_size: .; v_call: TRBV5-1; cdr3_nt: TGCGCCAGCAGCCCGCTACAAGAGACCCAGTACTTC; cdr3_aa: CASSPLQETQYF
j_call: TRBJ2-7; d_call: .; clone_size: once; v_call: TRBV19; cdr3_nt: TGTGCCAGTAACAGGGGGGGAATGGACGAGCAGTACTTC; cdr3_aa: CASNRGGMDEQYF
j_call: TRBJ2-1; d_call: .; clone_size: .; v_call: TRBV4-3; cdr3_nt: TGCGCCAGCAGCCAAGACCTAGAAAGGGGCAATGAGCAGTTCTTC; cdr3_aa: CASSQDLERGNEQFF
j_call: TRBJ2-3; d_call: .; clone_size: .; v_call: TRBV28; cdr3_nt: TGTGCCAGCGCCTCTAACTCCCCTAGGACGCAGTATTTT; cdr3_aa: CASASNSPRTQYF
j_call: TRBJ1-5; d_call: TRBD1; clone_size: .; v_call: TRBV5-5; cdr3_nt: TGTGCCAGCAGCTTAGGGACAGGGGGCGCGGGGCAGCCCCAGCATTTT; cdr3_aa: CASSLGTGGAGQPQHF
j_call: TRBJ2-3; d_call: .; clone_size: .; v_call: TRBV9; cdr3_nt: TGTGCCAGCAGCGTCATCAGGGGCGCAGAAGATACGCAGTATTTT; cdr3_aa: CASSVIRGAEDTQYF
j_call: TRBJ1-1; d_call: .; clone_size: .; v_call: TRBV18; cdr3_nt: TGTGCCAGCTCACCGCGACAGGATTACACTGAAGCTTTCTTT; cdr3_aa: CASSPRQDYTEAFF